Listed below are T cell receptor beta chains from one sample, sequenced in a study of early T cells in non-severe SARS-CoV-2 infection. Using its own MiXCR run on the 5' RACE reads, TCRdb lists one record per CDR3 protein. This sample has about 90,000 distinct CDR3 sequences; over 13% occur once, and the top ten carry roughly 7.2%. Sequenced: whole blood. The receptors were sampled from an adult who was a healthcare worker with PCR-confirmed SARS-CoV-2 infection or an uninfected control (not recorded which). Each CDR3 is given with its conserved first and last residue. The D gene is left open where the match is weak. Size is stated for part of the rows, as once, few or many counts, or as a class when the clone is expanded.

TGTGCCAGCAGTTTATACAGGGAAGCTCCAGATACGCAGTATTTT CASSLYREAPDTQYF - - TRBJ2-3 TRBV28
TGTGCCAGCAATCCTGGAAACACTGAAGCTTTCTTT CASNPGNTEAFF - - TRBJ1-1 TRBV12-3/TRBV12-4
TGCAGCGTTGGCCCCGGGGGCAACTCTGGAAACACCATATATTTT CSVGPGGNSGNTIYF few - TRBJ1-3 TRBV29-1
TGCAGTGCTAGAGATCTCGCGGCAGGGCGTGAAAAACTGTTTTTT CSARDLAAGREKLFF - - TRBJ1-4 TRBV20-1
TGTGCCAGCAGCCAAATTCATGAGCAGTTCTTC CASSQIHEQFF few - TRBJ2-1 TRBV3-1
TGCAGCGTTTTAACAGGGAATTCAGCCGAGCAGTACTTC CSVLTGNSAEQYF - - TRBJ2-7 TRBV29-1
TGTGCCAGCAGTTTGGGTAGCGAAAGGGGTGGCAAAAACATTCAGTACTTC CASSLGSERGGKNIQYF few - TRBJ2-4 TRBV28
TGTACCAGCAGTTGGACCGCGGCAAGCTCCTACAATGAGCAGTTCTTC CTSSWTAASSYNEQFF - - TRBJ2-1 TRBV2
TGCGCCAGCAGCCCCCGCTCCACTAGCGGGAGGAAGAATGAGCAGTTCTTC CASSPRSTSGRKNEQFF - TRBD2 TRBJ2-1 TRBV5-1
TGTGCCAGCAGTGAGGAGGGGAACACTGAAGCTTTCTTT CASSEEGNTEAFF few - TRBJ1-1 TRBV6-4
TGTGCCAGCAGTGGACAGCTATACGAGCAGTACTTC CASSGQLYEQYF few - TRBJ2-7 TRBV28
TGCAGTGCTAGAGATTGGGCTAGCGGGAGGGCCGTGGATACGCAGTATTTT CSARDWASGRAVDTQYF few TRBD2 TRBJ2-3 TRBV20-1
TGTGCCAGCAGCCAAGTCGGGTTACCGTGGAATGAGCAGTTCTTC CASSQVGLPWNEQFF - - TRBJ2-1 TRBV3-1
TGTGCCAGCAGCCCAATGGGACTAGCGGGAGAGCAGTACTTC CASSPMGLAGEQYF - TRBD2 TRBJ2-7 TRBV7-9
TGTGCCAGCAGTTACACAGGAGGGAACTACGAGCAGTACTTC CASSYTGGNYEQYF few - TRBJ2-7 TRBV6-6
TGTGCCAGCAGCGCTGCGACCGGGCCCCAGGGCGAGCAGTACTTC CASSAATGPQGEQYF - - TRBJ2-7 TRBV7-6
TGTGCCAGCAGTGAGACACCCATGAGCTCCTACGAGCAGTACTTC CASSETPMSSYEQYF many - TRBJ2-7 TRBV9
TGTGCCAGCAGTGCAGGCCTAAATGCGGGAACCGGGGAGCTGTTTTTT CASSAGLNAGTGELFF many - TRBJ2-2 TRBV6-1
TGTGCCAGCAGTTTACAGGGGATGAATACTGAAGCTTTCTTT CASSLQGMNTEAFF few - TRBJ1-1 TRBV12-3/TRBV12-4